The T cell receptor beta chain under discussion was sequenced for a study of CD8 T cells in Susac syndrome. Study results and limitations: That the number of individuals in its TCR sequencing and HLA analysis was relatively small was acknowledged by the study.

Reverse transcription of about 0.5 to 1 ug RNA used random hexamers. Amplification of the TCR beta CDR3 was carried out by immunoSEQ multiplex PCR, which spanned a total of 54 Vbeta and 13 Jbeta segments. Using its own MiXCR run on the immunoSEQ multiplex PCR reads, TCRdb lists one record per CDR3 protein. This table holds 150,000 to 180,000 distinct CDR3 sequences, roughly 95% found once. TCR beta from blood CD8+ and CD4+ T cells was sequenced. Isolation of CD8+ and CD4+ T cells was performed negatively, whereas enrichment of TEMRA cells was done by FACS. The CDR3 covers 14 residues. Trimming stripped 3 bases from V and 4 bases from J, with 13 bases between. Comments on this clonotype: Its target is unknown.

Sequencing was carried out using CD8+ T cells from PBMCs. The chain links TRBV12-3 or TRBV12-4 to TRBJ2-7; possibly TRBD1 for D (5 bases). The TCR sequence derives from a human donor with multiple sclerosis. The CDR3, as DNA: TGTGCCAGCAGTTTCAAGGGGCTTGGGTACGAGCAGTACTTC. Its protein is CASSFKGLGYEQYF.